This TCR beta chain was profiled in a study of blood T cell repertoires in COVID-19. In the case of this clone: At one of its ends the junction is not consistent with the germline gene, which may arise from a read error.

Under the authors' procedure: Estimation of nucleated cell counts relied on the amplification of reference gene primers. Sequencing was performed with immunoSEQ multiplex PCR; in TCRdb, only in-frame clones are kept and a portion is missing. V, J and clone size reflect that table, while D and trimming were determined from the DNA. The repertoire holds 170,000 or so clones, with 85% to 90% as singletons. Germline lookup yields CDR1 SEHNR and CDR2 FQNEAQ (reference sequence). The CDR3 covers 13 residues. The origin of this receptor is a man in his sixties with COVID-19, enrolled during active disease. Material for sequencing was peripheral blood. The rearrangement joins TRBV7-9 to TRBJ1-2; D possibly corresponds to TRBD1 (6 bases). The CDR3 loop is CASSISASGRGIF. In DNA, the CDR3 is TGTGCCAGCAGCATCAGCGCATCGGGCAGGGGAATTTTC.